The 18 T cell receptor beta chains in this list originate from one sample, sequenced in a study of T cells in Graves' hyperthyroidism and ophthalmopathy. TCR beta CDR3 regions were amplified from RNA transcripts. The HTBI primer set served for first-round RT-PCR of the TCR CDR3. TCRdb analysed the multiplex PCR reads with MiXCR anew, one entry per CDR3 protein. The sample holds some 600,000 distinct CDR3 sequences, approximately 13% seen once. The sequenced material came from blood. These receptors were collected from a woman aged 25 to 45 with Graves' hyperthyroidism that later progressed to Graves' ophthalmopathy.

CDR3 region: CASSAAGHPNQPQHF. For the CDR3, the DNA is TGTGCCAGCAGTGCGGCGGGACATCCAAATCAGCCCCAGCATTTT. The gene calls are TRBV7-9 and TRBJ1-5; TRBD1 is a possible D gene (6 bases). CDR3 length: 15 residues. V dropped 6 bases and J dropped 4 bases, with 16 bases sitting between them. Germline lookup yields CDR1 SEHNR and CDR2 FQNEAQ (reference sequence).

This clonotype has at least ten counts. The J gene is TRBJ2-7, the V gene TRBV12-3 or TRBV12-4; the match to TRBD2 covers 9 bases. Trimming took 0 bases from V and 4 from J; bases not matched to a gene: 16. This CDR3 comprises 19 residues. The CDR3 loop reads CASSLAISSGSIIYYEQYF. The DNA of the CDR3 is TGTGCCAGCAGTTTAGCTATTAGTAGCGGGAGTATTATTTATTACGAGCAGTACTTC.

This clonotype was observed a few times. J is TRBJ2-7 and V is TRBV20-1; 15 bases are shared with TRBD2. The trim removed 6 bases at V and 0 bases at J, leaving 9 bases unmatched. CDR3 length: 17 residues. From germline, CDR1 is DFQATT and CDR2 SNEGSKA (reference sequence). In nucleotides, the CDR3 is TGCAGTGCCCGAGGGACTAGCGGGAGGCCCAGCTCCTACGAGCAGTACTTC. Its protein is CSARGTSGRPSSYEQYF.

This clonotype has a count of ten or more. The gene calls are TRBV7-8 and TRBJ2-3; D might be TRBD1 or TRBD2, each matching 5 bases. Germline V gene sequence: CDR1 SGHVS, CDR2 FQNEAQ. V lost 3 bases and J 6 bases, leaving 16 bases between the germline ends. This CDR3 comprises 15 residues. CDR3 residues: CASSLGVVSADTQYF. The CDR3 DNA reads as TGTGCCAGCAGCTTGGGGGTTGTTTCAGCGGATACGCAGTATTTT.

The CDR3 here is CASSGVGPPANTGELFF. In nucleotides, the CDR3 is TGTGCCAGCAGCGGGGTTGGGCCCCCTGCAAACACCGGGGAGCTGTTTTTT. The chain combines TRBV7-8 with TRBJ2-2; D is unresolved. V was cut by 5 bases and J by 2 bases, with 18 bases left in between. Looked up from germline, CDR1 is SGHVS and CDR2 is FQNEAQ. CDR3 size: 17 residues. The complete variable domain, with remaining parts taken from reference TRBV7-8 and TRBJ2-2, reads GAGVSQSPRYKVAKRGQDVALRCDPISGHVSLFWYQQALGQGPEFLTYFQNEAQLDKSGLPSDRFFAERPEGSVSTLKIQRTQQEDSAVYLCASSGVGPPANTGELFFGEGSRLTVL.

In regard to this clonotype: Given the absence of the conserved phenylalanine or tryptophan at the CDR3 end, a read error is likely. The chain couples TRBV28 to TRBJ1-2; tentatively, D is TRBD1 (6 bases). The V gene's germline CDR1 is MDHEN and CDR2 SYDVKM. CDR3 length equals 15 residues. CDR3 DNA: TGTGTCAGCAGTTCCCACAGGGTTAAGGGCTATGGCTACACCTCC. Its translation is CVSSSHRVKGYGYTS.

This clonotype was recorded a few times. This sequence joins TRBV6-1 and TRBJ1-2, with 7 nucleotides matching TRBD1. Germline V CDR1 and CDR2: MNHNS, SASEGT. The trim removed 1 base at V and 0 bases at J, leaving 2 bases unmatched. This CDR3 has 15 residues. The chain's CDR3 is CASSEGDSSNYGYTF. CDR3 coding DNA: TGTGCCAGCAGTGAAGGGGACAGCTCTAACTATGGCTACACCTTC.

This clonotype appeared a few times. The V gene is TRBV3-1, the J gene TRBJ2-7, with TRBD1 as a possible D gene (5 bases). From germline, CDR1 is LGHDT and CDR2 YNNKEL (reference sequence). The CDR3 has 17 residues. V lost 0 bases to trimming and J lost 2 bases, with 17 bases between them. The CDR3 DNA reads as TGTGCCAGCAGCCAAGATGGGAAGGACACATTGACCTACGAGCAGTACTTC. Translating gives CASSQDGKDTLTYEQYF.

This clonotype was seen repeatedly, ten times or more. The chain employs TRBV10-3 and TRBJ2-5; 8 nucleotides match TRBD1. V lost 6 bases to trimming and J lost 5 bases; unmatched junction nucleotides: 8. The germline CDR1 and CDR2 sequences are ENHRY and SYGVKD. The CDR3 loop spans 14 amino acids. The CDR3 sequence: CAISQGQGLETQYF. DNA for the CDR3: TGTGCCATCAGCCAAGGACAGGGTCTGGAGACCCAGTACTTC.

Many counts were recorded for this clonotype. This sequence joins TRBV20-1 and TRBJ2-7, with 10 bases matching TRBD2. CDR1 and CDR2 from the germline V gene are DFQATT and SNEGSKA (reference sequence). V lost 5 bases, J lost 4 bases, and 5 bases stayed unmatched. The CDR3 totals 13 residues. The CDR3 DNA is TGCAGTGCTGACGGACTAGCGGTATACGAGCAGTACTTC. As protein: CSADGLAVYEQYF.

The gene calls are TRBV19 and TRBJ2-5; TRBD2 matches at 8 bases. The length of the CDR3 is 15 residues. Germline loops: CDR1 LNHDA, CDR2 SQIVND (reference sequence). Unmatched junction bases numbered 6, after V lost 5 bases and J lost 1 base. CDR3 protein: CASSELAGIQETQYF. The CDR3 DNA reads as TGTGCCAGTAGTGAGCTAGCGGGTATCCAAGAGACCCAGTACTTC.

At least ten counts were recorded for this clonotype. V usage is TRBV19 and J usage is TRBJ2-3, with 8 bases lining up with TRBD2. The CDR3 spans 15 residues. Germline loops: CDR1 LNHDA, CDR2 SQIVND (reference sequence). The V segment lost 5 bases and the J segment 4 bases; nucleotides outside the gene matches: 8. The CDR3 spells CASSVQAGVADTQYF. As DNA, the CDR3 is TGTGCCAGTAGTGTTCAAGCGGGAGTCGCAGATACGCAGTATTTT.

This clonotype was seen many times. This chain connects TRBV6-1 to TRBJ1-2; TRBD1 aligns across 9 bases. Germline V gene lookup returns CDR1 MNHNS and CDR2 SASEGT. The CDR3 consists of 13 residues. Trimming removed 3 bases from V and 5 bases from J; junction bases left unmatched: 1. The DNA of the CDR3 is TGTGCCAGCAGTGAGACAGGGGGTTATGGCTACACCTTC. Its translation: CASSETGGYGYTF.

This clonotype was seen many times. The V and J genes are TRBV19 and TRBJ2-2, with TRBD2 as a possible D gene (6 bases). V shed 6 bases and J shed 2 bases, with 10 bases lying between them. CDR3 length: 14 residues. From germline, CDR1 is LNHDA and CDR2 SQIVND (reference sequence). Here the CDR3 reads CASRLGGNTGELFF. Here the CDR3 DNA reads TGTGCCAGTAGGCTGGGGGGAAACACCGGGGAGCTGTTTTTT.

The chain has TRBV5-1 and TRBJ1-3; TRBD1 might be the D (5 bases). The CDR3 totals 14 residues. Trimming pared 4 bases from V and 7 bases from J, leaving 15 bases between. Germline lookup yields CDR1 SGHRS and CDR2 YFSETQ. CDR3 region: CASSIGGPGNTIYF. The CDR3 bases are TGCGCCAGCAGCATCGGGGGACCAGGGAACACCATATATTTT.

Many counts were recorded for this clonotype. The V and J genes are TRBV9 and TRBJ1-1, with D uncertain. The CDR3 is 14 residues long. Germline V gives CDR1 SGDLS, CDR2 YYNGEE. The ends were cut back, 3 bases at V and 1 base at J, with 10 bases in the middle. The CDR3 region has the DNA TGTGCCAGCAGCGCACGGTGGGGGAACACTGAAGCTTTCTTT. Translating it yields CASSARWGNTEAFF.

In this sample, this clonotype turned up many times. The CDR3 bases are TGTGCCAGCAGGCGCGGTAGGGACAGGATGAACACTGAAGCTTTCTTT. Protein: CASRRGRDRMNTEAFF. This rearrangement joins TRBV6-1 to TRBJ1-1, with 8 bases matching TRBD1. Germline V CDR1 and CDR2: MNHNS, SASEGT. The J segment lost 0 bases and the V segment lost 6 bases, leaving 9 bases of the junction unmatched. This CDR3 spans 16 amino acids.

In this sample, this clonotype turned up many times. V and J are TRBV30 and TRBJ2-7; 10 positions match TRBD1. V trimming: 4 bases; J trimming: 4 bases; junction bases outside the gene matches: 10. Germline CDR1 GTSNPN, CDR2 SVGIG (reference sequence). This CDR3 has 15 amino acids. In DNA form, the CDR3 reads TGTGCCTGGATCCCCGGGGGGACAGGGGTTTACGAGCAGTACTTC. Translated, it gives CAWIPGGTGVYEQYF.